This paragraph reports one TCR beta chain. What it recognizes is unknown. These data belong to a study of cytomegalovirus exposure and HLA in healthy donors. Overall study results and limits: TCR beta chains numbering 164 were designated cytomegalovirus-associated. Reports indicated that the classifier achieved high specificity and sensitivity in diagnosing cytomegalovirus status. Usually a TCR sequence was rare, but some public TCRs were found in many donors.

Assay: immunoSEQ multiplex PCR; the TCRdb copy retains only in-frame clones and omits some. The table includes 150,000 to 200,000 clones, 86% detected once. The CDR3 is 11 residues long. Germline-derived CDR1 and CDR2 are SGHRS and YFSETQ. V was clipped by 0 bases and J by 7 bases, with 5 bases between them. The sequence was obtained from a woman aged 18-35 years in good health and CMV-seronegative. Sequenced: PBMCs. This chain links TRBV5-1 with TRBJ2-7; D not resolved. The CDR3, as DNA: TGCGCCAGCAGCTTGGCCGGGGAGCAGTACTTC. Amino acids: CASSLAGEQYF. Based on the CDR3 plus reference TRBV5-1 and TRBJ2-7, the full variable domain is KAGVTQTPRYLIKTRGQQVTLSCSPISGHRSVSWYQQTPGQGLQFLFEYFSETQRNKGNFPGRFSGRQFSNSRSEMNVSTLELGDSALYLCASSLAGEQYFGPGTRLTVT.